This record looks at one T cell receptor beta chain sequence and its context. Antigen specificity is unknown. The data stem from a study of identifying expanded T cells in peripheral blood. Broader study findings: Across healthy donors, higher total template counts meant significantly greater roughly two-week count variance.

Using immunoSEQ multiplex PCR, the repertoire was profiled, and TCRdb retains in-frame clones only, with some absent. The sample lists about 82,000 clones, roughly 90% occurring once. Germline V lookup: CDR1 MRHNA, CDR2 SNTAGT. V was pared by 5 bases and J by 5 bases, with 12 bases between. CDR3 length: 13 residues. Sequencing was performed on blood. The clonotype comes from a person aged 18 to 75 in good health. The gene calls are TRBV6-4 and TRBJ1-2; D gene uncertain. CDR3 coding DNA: TGTGCCAGCAGTTCCCAGCGTGGGTATGGCTACACCTTC. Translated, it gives CASSSQRGYGYTF.